Below, one T cell receptor beta chain is given with its context. The antigen it binds to is not known. No base quality information exists; no much larger clone differs at one position. The library was made by the immunoSEQ multiplex PCR assay. TCRdb limited this immuneACCESS table to in-frame rearrangements with V and J called. A share of clones is missing; checked studies link under half to unresolved V genes, and the rest is unexplained. The sample table records tens of thousands of clones; approximately 94% of these occur just once. The ten top clones hold 20% to 30% of the sample. This specimen belongs to a study of control samples from healthy donors and cancer patients (TCRdb year 2020). This sequence originates from a man aged 60-69 years in good health. The sample was blood.

CDR3 loop: CASSWGSPNYGYTF. The sequenced DNA: TGCGCCAGCAGTTGGGGTTCCCCCAACTATGGCTACACCTTC. The chain is made from TRBV5-1 and TRBJ1-2; no D gene call is confident. The V end loses 5 bases and the J end loses 2 bases, and a stretch of 13 bases separates them. Reading from cysteine to phenylalanine, the CDR3 counts 14 amino acids. The retained sequence is limited to the CDR3, 42 bases, with the frame set at the first base. The germline V gene encodes CDR1 SGHRS and CDR2 YFSETQ.